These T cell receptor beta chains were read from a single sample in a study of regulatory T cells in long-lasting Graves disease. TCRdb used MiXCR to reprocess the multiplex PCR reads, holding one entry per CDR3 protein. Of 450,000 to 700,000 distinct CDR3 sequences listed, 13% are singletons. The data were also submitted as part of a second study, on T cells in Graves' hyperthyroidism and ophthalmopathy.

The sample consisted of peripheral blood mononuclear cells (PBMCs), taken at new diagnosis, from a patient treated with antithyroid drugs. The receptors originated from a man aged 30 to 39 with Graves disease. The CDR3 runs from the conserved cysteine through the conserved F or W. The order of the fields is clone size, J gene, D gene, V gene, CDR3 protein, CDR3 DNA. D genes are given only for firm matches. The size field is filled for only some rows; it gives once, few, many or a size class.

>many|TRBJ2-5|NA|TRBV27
CASSLMSTKETQYF
TGTGCCAGCAGTTTAATGTCCACAAAAGAGACCCAGTACTTC
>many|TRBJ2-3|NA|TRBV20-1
CSATGNVGGTLTDTQYF
TGCAGTGCTACAGGGAACGTCGGCGGAACCCTCACAGATACGCAGTATTTT
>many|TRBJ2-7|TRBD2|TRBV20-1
CSATTSGRNLLRGQYF
TGCAGTGCTACGACTAGCGGGAGGAACCTCCTACGTGGGCAGTACTTC
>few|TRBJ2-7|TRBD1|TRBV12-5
CASEPGQAPYEQYF
TGTGCTAGTGAACCGGGACAGGCCCCCTACGAGCAGTACTTC
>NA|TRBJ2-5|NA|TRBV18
CASSPMRGRETQYF
TGTGCCAGCTCACCAATGAGGGGTAGGGAGACCCAGTACTTC
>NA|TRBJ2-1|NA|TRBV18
CASSPRNIASAGFYNEQFF
TGTGCCAGCTCACCACGGAATATTGCTTCGGCGGGATTCTACAATGAGCAGTTCTTC
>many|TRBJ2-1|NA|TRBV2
CASRVLVGANEQFF
TGTGCCAGCAGGGTGCTAGTGGGGGCCAATGAGCAGTTCTTC
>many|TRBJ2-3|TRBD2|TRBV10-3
CASKTSEGDTQYF
TGTGCCTCTAAGACTAGCGAAGGAGATACGCAGTATTTT
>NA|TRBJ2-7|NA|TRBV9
CASSVAGTTPAEQYF
TGTGCCAGCAGCGTAGCGGGGACGACCCCTGCCGAGCAGTACTTC
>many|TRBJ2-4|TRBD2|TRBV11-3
CASSRDYANIQYF
TGTGCCAGCAGTCGGGACTACGCCAACATTCAGTACTTC
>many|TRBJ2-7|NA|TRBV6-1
CASQRVEAYEQYF
TGTGCCAGTCAGCGTGTGGAAGCCTACGAGCAGTACTTC
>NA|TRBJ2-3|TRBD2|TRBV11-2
CASSALPGLAGGGDTDTQYF
TGTGCCAGCAGCGCCCTCCCGGGACTAGCGGGAGGAGGGGACACAGATACGCAGTATTTT
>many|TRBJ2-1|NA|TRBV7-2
CASSGRIDEQFF
TGTGCCAGCTCGGGCAGGATCGATGAGCAGTTCTTC
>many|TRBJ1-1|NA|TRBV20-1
CSAPRHGLTEAFF
TGCAGTGCTCCCAGACACGGGCTCACTGAAGCTTTCTTT
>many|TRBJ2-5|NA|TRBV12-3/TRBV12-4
CASRGEGETQYF
TGTGCCAGCCGGGGCGAGGGGGAGACCCAGTACTTC
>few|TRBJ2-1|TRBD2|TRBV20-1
CSARDWVAGTGEQFF
TGCAGTGCTAGAGATTGGGTAGCGGGGACGGGTGAGCAGTTCTTC
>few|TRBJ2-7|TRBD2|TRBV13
CASSWGTSGYSYEQYF
TGTGCCAGCAGCTGGGGGACTAGCGGTTACTCCTACGAGCAGTACTTC
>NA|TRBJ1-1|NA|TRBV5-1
CASSLLPEETEAFF
TGCGCCAGCAGCTTACTCCCAGAGGAGACTGAAGCTTTCTTT
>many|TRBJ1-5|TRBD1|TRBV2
CASSEAQGGGQPQHF
TGTGCCAGCAGTGAAGCCCAGGGGGGTGGACAGCCCCAGCATTTT
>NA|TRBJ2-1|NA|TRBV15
CATSRDHGSGNYEQFF
TGTGCCACCAGCAGAGACCACGGGTCAGGGAACTATGAGCAGTTCTTC
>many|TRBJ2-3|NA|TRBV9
CASSVHSTDTQYF
TGTGCCAGCAGCGTCCACTCCACAGATACGCAGTATTTT
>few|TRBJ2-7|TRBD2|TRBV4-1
CASSPTEREGPHEQYF
TGCGCCAGCAGCCCCACAGAGCGGGAGGGCCCCCACGAGCAGTACTTC
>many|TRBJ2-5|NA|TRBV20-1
CSARLDLTQETQYF
TGCAGTGCCAGATTGGACCTGACCCAAGAGACCCAGTACTTC
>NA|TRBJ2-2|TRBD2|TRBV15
CATRRTSGRTGELFF
TGTGCCACCAGACGGACTAGCGGGAGAACCGGGGAGCTGTTTTTT
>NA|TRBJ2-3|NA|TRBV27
CASSLNAPIDAQYF
TGTGCCAGCAGTTTAAACGCTCCAATAGATGCGCAGTATTTT
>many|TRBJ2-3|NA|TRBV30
CAWSPEEGNPTQYF
TGTGCCTGGAGTCCGGAGGAGGGCAATCCAACGCAGTATTTT
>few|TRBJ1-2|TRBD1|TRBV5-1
CASSETGTGNYGYTF
TGCGCCAGCAGCGAAACCGGGACAGGGAACTATGGCTACACCTTC
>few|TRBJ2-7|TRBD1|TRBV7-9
CASSVQGAIVEQYF
TGTGCCAGCAGCGTACAGGGGGCGATCGTGGAGCAGTACTTC
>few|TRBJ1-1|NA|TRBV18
CASSPVGGDTEAFF
TGTGCCAGCTCACCAGTAGGAGGGGACACTGAAGCTTTCTTT
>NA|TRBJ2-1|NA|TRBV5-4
CASSEGTTNEQFF
TGTGCCAGCAGCGAGGGTACGACAAATGAGCAGTTCTTC
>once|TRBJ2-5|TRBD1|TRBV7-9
CASSSGQGDIGLQETQYF
TGTGCCAGCAGCTCGGGACAGGGGGATATAGGGCTCCAAGAGACCCAGTACTTC
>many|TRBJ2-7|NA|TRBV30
CAWSVSFYEQYF
TGTGCCTGGAGTGTAAGTTTCTACGAGCAGTACTTC
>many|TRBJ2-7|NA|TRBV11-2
CASRPLGTAKGSYEQYF
TGTGCCAGCAGGCCACTGGGGACGGCCAAAGGTTCCTACGAGCAGTACTTC
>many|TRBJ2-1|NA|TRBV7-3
CASSLVGGKGTEQFF
TGTGCCAGCAGCTTAGTTGGGGGGAAGGGGACCGAGCAGTTCTTC
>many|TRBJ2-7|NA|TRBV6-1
CASSEYGTVTYEQYF
TGTGCCAGCAGTGAATACGGCACGGTCACTTACGAGCAGTACTTC
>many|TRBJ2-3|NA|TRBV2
CASSETGLTDTQYF
TGTGCCAGCAGTGAAACGGGACTCACAGATACGCAGTATTTT
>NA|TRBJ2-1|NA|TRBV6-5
CASSYSNGYNEQFF
TGTGCCAGCAGTTACTCGAACGGCTACAATGAGCAGTTCTTC